Presented here are 18 T cell receptor beta chains from one specimen sequenced in a study of blood T cells in healthy people across ages. Through a sample-barcoded 5' primer and a J-beta primer mix, a second PCR was run for 7 to 11 cycles. Each CDR3 protein gets one entry after TCRdb re-called the 5' RACE reads with MiXCR. The table shows some 760,000 distinct CDR3 sequences, with approximately 25% occurring only once. The sample was also reused in another study, on T cells of mothers and their children.

The material sequenced was blood. The origin of the receptors is a boy between 10 and 17 years old in good health.

This clonotype was found a few times. The chain joins TRBV28 to TRBJ2-7; D is ambiguous. Germline loops: CDR1 MDHEN, CDR2 SYDVKM. The CDR3 is 12 residues long. V was trimmed by 8 bases and J by 0 bases, leaving 8 bases between them. The CDR3 sequence: CASAAISYEQYF. Here the CDR3 DNA reads TGTGCCAGCGCTGCAATCTCCTACGAGCAGTACTTC. Based on the CDR3 plus reference TRBV28 and TRBJ2-7, the full variable domain is DVKVTQSSRYLVKRTGEKVFLECVQDMDHENMFWYRQDPGLGLRLIYFSYDVKMKEKGDIPEGYSVSREKKERFSLILESASTNQTSMYLCASAAISYEQYFGPGTRLTVT.

The V gene is TRBV16, the J gene TRBJ1-2, with D uncertain. The CDR3 runs to 14 residues. The germline CDR1 and CDR2 sequences are KGHSY and FQNENV. V shed 5 bases and J shed 1 base, with 11 bases lying between them. CDR3 sequence: CASSTRTDNYGYTF. CDR3 nucleotide sequence: TGTGCCAGCAGCACTCGGACGGATAACTATGGCTACACCTTC.

The gene calls are TRBV29-1 and TRBJ2-5; D is undetermined. This CDR3 comprises 11 residues. Germline loops: CDR1 SQVTM, CDR2 ANQGSEA. The V gene lost 5 bases and the J gene lost 1 base, with 5 bases spanning the gap. CDR3 DNA: TGCAGCGTTCGTAGCCAAGAGACCCAGTACTTC. As protein: CSVRSQETQYF.

The gene calls are TRBV25-1 and TRBJ2-7; D uncertain. Trimming removed 5 bases from V and 1 base from J, with 12 bases in between. Germline loops: CDR1 MGHDK, CDR2 SYGVNS. The CDR3 length is 14 residues. CDR3 protein: CASSWVSSSYEQYF. DNA for the CDR3: TGTGCCAGCAGTTGGGTGTCGTCTTCCTACGAGCAGTACTTC.

The V gene is TRBV11-2, the J gene TRBJ2-5; possibly TRBD2 for D (5 bases). The J call may be wrong; the DNA end is better matched by TRBJ2-7. Per the germline V gene, CDR1 is SGHAT and CDR2 is FQNNGV. The CDR3 runs 13 residues. CDR3 region: CASRFSEAYEQYF. DNA of the CDR3: TGTGCCAGCAGATTTAGCGAGGCCTACGAGCAGTACTTC.

There are a few counts of this clonotype. DNA for the CDR3: TGTGCCAGCAGTTTCACTGGGACAGGGGGTGCTGAAGCTTTCTTT. It codes for CASSFTGTGGAEAFF. The chain carries TRBV12-3 or TRBV12-4 and TRBJ1-1, with 11 positions matching TRBD1. Trimming took 3 bases from V and 6 from J; bases not matched to a gene: 6. The CDR3 contains 15 residues.

The chain links TRBV3-1 to TRBJ2-1, with D maybe TRBD2 (6 bases). The germline V gene encodes CDR1 LGHDT and CDR2 YNNKEL (reference sequence). The CDR3 totals 15 residues. V lost 4 bases and J 2 bases, leaving 12 bases between the germline ends. The CDR3 sequence is CASSPVRGTYNEQFF. DNA for the CDR3: TGTGCCAGCAGCCCAGTGCGGGGAACCTACAATGAGCAGTTCTTC.

This clonotype showed up just once. The J gene is TRBJ1-4, the V gene TRBV12-3 or TRBV12-4; 8 nucleotides line up with TRBD1. V gave up 4 bases and J gave up 7 bases; unmatched junction bases: 11. CDR3 size: 16 residues. The CDR3 nucleotides read TGTGCCAGCAGTTCGGGGTCAGGGGGCGCAGGTGAAAAACTGTTTTTT. Translation gives CASSSGSGGAGEKLFF.

The CDR3 DNA reads as TGTGCCAGCAGTCAGAGGGCCTCTGGGGCCAACGTCCTGACTTTC. Protein: CASSQRASGANVLTF. The chain uses TRBV2 and TRBJ2-6; D might be TRBD2 (5 bases). Per the germline V gene, CDR1 is SNHLY and CDR2 is FYNNEI. CDR3 size: 15 residues. Trimming took off 5 bases at V and 0 bases at J, with 8 bases between the two ends.

This clonotype has only a few counts. V is TRBV6-2 or TRBV6-3 and J is TRBJ2-5; either TRBD1 or TRBD2 may supply D (5 bases each). The CDR3 runs to 14 residues. Trimming pared 6 bases from V and 5 bases from J, leaving 16 bases between. Germline V gene sequence: CDR1 MNHEY, CDR2 SVGEGT. The CDR3 DNA is TGTGCCAGCAGAATAGAGGGGAGTTCGGAGACCCAGTACTTC. Its translation is CASRIEGSSETQYF.

This chain connects TRBV7-6 to TRBJ2-4; 8 nucleotides agree with TRBD2. Trimming removed 5 bases from V and 3 bases from J; junction bases left unmatched: 12. The CDR3 has 17 amino acids. Germline assignment: CDR1 SGHVS and CDR2 FNYEAQ. The CDR3 region has the DNA TGTGCCAGCAGCGCAGAGAGCAGCGGGAGTGGCAAAAACATTCAGTACTTC. Its translation: CASSAESSGSGKNIQYF.

J is TRBJ2-2 and V is TRBV5-1; 8 bases match TRBD2. The CDR3 spans 17 residues. V shed 3 bases and J 4 bases; nucleotides not matched to a gene: 11. CDR1 is SGHRS and CDR2 is YFSETQ in the germline V gene. DNA for the CDR3: TGCGCCAGCAGCTCGTTTGGAGCGGGGGCCACCACCGGGGAGCTGTTTTTT. Protein: CASSSFGAGATTGELFF.

This clonotype turned up a few times. V gene TRBV25-1 combines with J gene TRBJ2-2; D gene ambiguous. This CDR3 has 14 amino acids. Per the germline V gene, CDR1 is MGHDK and CDR2 is SYGVNS. V lost 7 bases, J lost 7 bases, and 16 bases lay in between. CDR3 nucleotides: TGTGCCAGCAAGGTTCGAGGAAGTGGCGGGGAGCTGTTTTTT. This codes for CASKVRGSGGELFF.

This clonotype was seen only a few times. At one end, the junction sequence differs from germline, possibly due to a read error. This chain connects TRBV7-2 to TRBJ2-7, with TRBD2 identical over 10 bases. Per the germline V gene, CDR1 is SGHTA and CDR2 is FQGNSA. The CDR3 length is 14 residues. The CDR3 sequence: CASSLAGASWEQYF. The DNA for the CDR3 is TGTGCCAGCAGCCTAGCGGGAGCGTCGTGGGAGCAGTACTTC.

The rearrangement uses TRBV27 and TRBJ2-5, with no clear D. The end of the DNA fits TRBJ2-1 better, so the J call may be wrong. CDR1 and CDR2 (germline): MNHEY, SMNVEV (reference sequence). This CDR3 has 11 amino acids. The CDR3, as DNA: TGTGCCAGCAGTTCGAGTCGTGAGCAGTTCTTC. Translating it yields CASSSSREQFF.

This clonotype has a handful of counts. The V call is TRBV4-2, the J call TRBJ2-7, with 13 bases aligning to TRBD2. Germline lookup yields CDR1 LGHNA and CDR2 YNFKEQ. The V segment lost 3 bases and the J segment 0 bases; nucleotides outside the gene matches: 5. The CDR3 runs 17 residues. This CDR3 reads CASSHPGTSGDSYEQYF. CDR3 nucleotides: TGTGCCAGCAGCCACCCTGGGACTAGCGGGGACTCCTACGAGCAGTACTTC.

In regard to this clonotype: At one of its ends the junction is not consistent with the germline gene, which may arise from a read error. The genes are TRBV29-1 and TRBJ1-2, with 9 bases that match TRBD1. Germline V gene lookup returns CDR1 SQVTM and CDR2 ANQGSEA. This CDR3 is built from 13 residues. The CDR3 is CSVVVGQGYGCTF. The DNA of the CDR3 is TGCAGCGTTGTGGTGGGACAGGGCTATGGCTGCACCTTC.

The V and J genes are TRBV7-9 and TRBJ2-5; D ambiguous. The J call is in doubt because the DNA end fits TRBJ2-1 better. The CDR3 spans 11 residues. Germline CDR1 reads SEHNR; CDR2 reads FQNEAQ (reference sequence). CDR3 in DNA: TGTGCCAGCAGCCGCAACCCTGAGCAGTTCTTC. Translating gives CASSRNPEQFF.